This TCR beta chain was identified in a study of OX40 agonist ivuxolimab in advanced cancers. Study results and limitations: It was also the case that some nonresponders had low normalized T-cell clonal expansion.

Trimming pared 5 bases from V and 0 bases from J, leaving 4 bases between. Germline CDR1 is LNHDA and CDR2 is SQIVND (reference sequence). The CDR3 has 12 residues. Only in-frame clones appear in the TCRdb table, and some are missing; sequencing was by immunoSEQ multiplex PCR. The sample has about 52,000 clones, approximately 87% seen once. A word on this clone: Antigen specificity is unknown.

The chain combines TRBV19 with TRBJ1-1; D uncertain. The sequences come from CD4+ or CD8+ T cells sorted from blood, collected in a trial of the OX40 agonist ivuxolimab. The source is an adult with an advanced solid tumor such as melanoma, head and neck, liver or kidney cancer. The CDR3 region has the DNA TGTGCCAGTAGTTTCCTGAACACTGAAGCTTTCTTT. This codes for CASSFLNTEAFF.